The clone carrying this T cell receptor (beta chain) has just a few counts. The data derive from a study of control samples from healthy donors and cancer patients. Deletions cut 2 bases from V and 7 bases from J, with 12 bases between. Germline V gene lookup returns CDR1 MDHEN and CDR2 SYDVKM. This CDR3 contains 14 residues. Assay: immunoSEQ multiplex PCR; the TCRdb copy retains only in-frame clones and omits some. The profile shows some 67,000 clones, around 87% of them singletons. The specimen sequenced was PBMCs. This clonotype was obtained from a woman between 50 and 59 years old with head and neck cancer. This rearrangement joins TRBV28 to TRBJ1-5, with D hard to call. Here the CDR3 reads CASSLAGSGQPQHF. DNA for the CDR3: TGTGCCAGCAGTTTAGCGGGGTCGGGGCAGCCCCAGCATTTT.